This TCR beta chain was documented in a study of prognosis after radiotherapy for stage I lung cancer. Across the whole study: Patients with newly diagnosed primary stage I lung tumors numbered about 15, with a few others having oligometastatic NSCLC after surgical resection of the primary tumor. Radiotherapy was SBRT in 3 to 5 fractions with a biologically effective dose of at least 100 Gy.

Germline V gives CDR1 ENHRY, CDR2 SYGVKD. The CDR3 sequence is 15 residues long. The ends were cut back, 0 bases at V and 4 bases at J, with 12 bases in the middle. Two-round multiplex PCR, the amplification method, yielded TCR beta CDR3 from genomic DNA. The first round of PCR was done with primers that matched each TRBV and TRBJ gene. One entry per CDR3 protein results from TCRdb running MiXCR on the multiplex PCR reads. Of roughly 20,000 distinct CDR3 sequences listed, around 46% were seen once; the top ten hold roughly a third. The chain uses TRBV10-3 and TRBJ2-5, with D tentatively TRBD1 (6 bases). This TCR was recovered from a donor over 45 with non-small cell lung cancer. The sequencing here drew on PBMCs, taken before or after stereotactic body radiation therapy (not recorded which). The CDR3 reads CAISESSGVAETQYF. The CDR3 region has the DNA TGTGCCATCAGTGAGTCCTCAGGGGTCGCAGAGACCCAGTACTTC.